The sequence of this TCR beta chain was determined in a study of T cells in localized non-small cell lung cancer. The length of the CDR3 is 17 residues. The V end lost 0 bases, the J end lost 1 base, and 14 bases lay between the germline ends. In germline, CDR1 is MGHRA, CDR2 YSYEKL. The repertoire was sequenced with immunoSEQ multiplex PCR; TCRdb's copy has only in-frame clones and lacks some. The repertoire holds tens of thousands of clones, around 92% seen once, with roughly 1.9% in the top ten. The chain combines TRBV4-1 with TRBJ2-3, with D possibly called TRBD1 or TRBD2 (6 bases each). The TCR sequence derives from a female donor of 60 years or more with stage I lung adenocarcinoma. Sequenced material: peripheral blood, taken before any cancer treatment. In DNA form, the CDR3 reads TGCGCCAGCAGCCAAGAGGGTACCGGGGGCCGCACAGATACGCAGTATTTT. Amino acid sequence: CASSQEGTGGRTDTQYF.